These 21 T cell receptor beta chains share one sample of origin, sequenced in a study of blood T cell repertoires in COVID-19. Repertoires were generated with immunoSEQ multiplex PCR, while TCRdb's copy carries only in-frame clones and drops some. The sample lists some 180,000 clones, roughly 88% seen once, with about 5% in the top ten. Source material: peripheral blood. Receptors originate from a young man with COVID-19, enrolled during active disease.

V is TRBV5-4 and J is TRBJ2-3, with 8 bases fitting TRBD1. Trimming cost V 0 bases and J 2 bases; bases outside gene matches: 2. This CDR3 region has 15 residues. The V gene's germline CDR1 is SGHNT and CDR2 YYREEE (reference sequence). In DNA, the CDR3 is TGTGCCAGCAGCTTGGACAGGGGGTTCACAGATACGCAGTATTTT. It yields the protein CASSLDRGFTDTQYF. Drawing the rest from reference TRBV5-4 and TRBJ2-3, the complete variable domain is ETGVTQSPTHLIKTRGQQVTLRCSSQSGHNTVSWYQQALGQGPQFIFQYYREEENGRGNFPPRFSGLQFPNYSSELNVNALELDDSALYLCASSLDRGFTDTQYFGPGTRLTVL.

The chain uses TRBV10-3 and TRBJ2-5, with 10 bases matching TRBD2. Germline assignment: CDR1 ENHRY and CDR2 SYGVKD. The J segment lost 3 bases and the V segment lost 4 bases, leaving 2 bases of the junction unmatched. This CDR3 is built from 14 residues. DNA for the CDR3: TGTGCCATCAGTGGGGGACTAGCGAAAGAGACCCAGTACTTC. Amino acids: CAISGGLAKETQYF.

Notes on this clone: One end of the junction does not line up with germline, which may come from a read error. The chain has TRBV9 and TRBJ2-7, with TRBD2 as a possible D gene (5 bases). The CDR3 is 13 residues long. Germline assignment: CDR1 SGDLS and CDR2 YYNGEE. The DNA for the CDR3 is TGTGCCAGCAGCGCGGCTAGCTCCTCCGAGCAGTACTTC. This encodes CASSAASSSEQYF. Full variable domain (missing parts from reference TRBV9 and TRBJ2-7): DSGVTQTPKHLITATGQRVTLRCSPRSGDLSVYWYQQSLDQGLQFLIQYYNGEERAKGNILERFSAQQFPDLHSELNLSSLELGDSALYFCASSAASSSEQYFGPGTRLTVT.

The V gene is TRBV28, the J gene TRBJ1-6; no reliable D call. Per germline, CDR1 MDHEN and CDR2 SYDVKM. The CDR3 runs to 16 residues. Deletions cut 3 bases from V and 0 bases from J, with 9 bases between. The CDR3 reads CASSFPGSSYNSPLHF. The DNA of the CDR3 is TGTGCCAGCAGTTTCCCGGGGAGCTCCTATAATTCACCCCTCCACTTT.

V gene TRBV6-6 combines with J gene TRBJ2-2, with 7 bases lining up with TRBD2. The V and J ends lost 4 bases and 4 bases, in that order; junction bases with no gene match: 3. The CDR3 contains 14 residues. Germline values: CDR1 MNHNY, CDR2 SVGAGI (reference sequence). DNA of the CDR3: TGTGCCAGCAGTTTGGCGGGAGTCACCGGGGAGCTGTTTTTT. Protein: CASSLAGVTGELFF.

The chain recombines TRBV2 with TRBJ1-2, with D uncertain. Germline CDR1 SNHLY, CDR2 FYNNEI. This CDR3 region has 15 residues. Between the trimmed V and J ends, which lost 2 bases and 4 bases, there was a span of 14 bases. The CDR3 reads CASSEWQTTSYGYTF. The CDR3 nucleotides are TGTGCCAGCAGTGAATGGCAGACAACCTCCTATGGCTACACCTTC.

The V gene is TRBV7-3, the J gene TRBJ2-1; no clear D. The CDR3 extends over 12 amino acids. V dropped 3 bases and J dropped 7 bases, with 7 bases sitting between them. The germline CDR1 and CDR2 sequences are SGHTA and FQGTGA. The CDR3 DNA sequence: TGTGCCAGCAGCTTCCCAGGAAATGAGCAGTTCTTC. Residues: CASSFPGNEQFF.

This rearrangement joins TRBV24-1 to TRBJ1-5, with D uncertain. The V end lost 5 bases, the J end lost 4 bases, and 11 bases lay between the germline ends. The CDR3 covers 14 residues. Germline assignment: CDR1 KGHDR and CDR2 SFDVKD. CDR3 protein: CATSGQGLNQPQHF. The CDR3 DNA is TGTGCCACCAGTGGGCAAGGACTTAATCAGCCCCAGCATTTT.

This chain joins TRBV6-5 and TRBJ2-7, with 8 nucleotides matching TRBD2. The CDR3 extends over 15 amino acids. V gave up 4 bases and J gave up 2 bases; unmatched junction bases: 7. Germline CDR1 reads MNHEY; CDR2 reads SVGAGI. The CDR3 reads CASSFRGSGAYEQYF. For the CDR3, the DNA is TGTGCCAGCAGTTTCCGGGGTAGCGGGGCCTACGAGCAGTACTTC.

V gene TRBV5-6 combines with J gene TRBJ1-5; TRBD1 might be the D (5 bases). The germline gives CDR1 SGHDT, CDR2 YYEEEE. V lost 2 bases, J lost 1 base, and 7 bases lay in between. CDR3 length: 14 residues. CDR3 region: CASSLGQSNQPQHF. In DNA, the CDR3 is TGTGCCAGCAGCTTAGGACAAAGCAATCAGCCCCAGCATTTT. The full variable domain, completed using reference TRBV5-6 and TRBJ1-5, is DAGVTQSPTHLIKTRGQQVTLRCSPKSGHDTVSWYQQALGQGPQFIFQYYEEEERQRGNFPDRFSGHQFPNYSSELNVNALLLGDSALYLCASSLGQSNQPQHFGDGTRLSIL.

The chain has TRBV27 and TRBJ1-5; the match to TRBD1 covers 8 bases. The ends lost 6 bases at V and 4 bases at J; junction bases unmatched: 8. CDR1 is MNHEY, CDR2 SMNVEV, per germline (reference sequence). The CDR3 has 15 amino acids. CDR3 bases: TGTGCCAGCAGCGCCGGACAGGGACTAAATCAGCCCCAGCATTTT. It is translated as CASSAGQGLNQPQHF.

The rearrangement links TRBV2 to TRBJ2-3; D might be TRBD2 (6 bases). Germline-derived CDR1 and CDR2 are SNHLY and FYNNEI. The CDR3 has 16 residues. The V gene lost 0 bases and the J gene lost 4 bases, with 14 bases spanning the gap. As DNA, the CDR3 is TGTGCCAGCAGTGAAGCGCAAGGGCGGGGCGCAGATACGCAGTATTTT. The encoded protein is CASSEAQGRGADTQYF.

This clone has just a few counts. Written as DNA, the CDR3 is TGTGCCATCAGTGAGTCGACAGGTGGCGGATACTACGAGCAGTACTTC. Encoded protein: CAISESTGGGYYEQYF. V is TRBV10-3 and J is TRBJ2-7; maybe TRBD1 (6 bases). V lost 0 bases and J lost 3, with 15 bases in between. CDR1 is ENHRY, CDR2 SYGVKD, per germline. CDR3 length: 16 amino acids.

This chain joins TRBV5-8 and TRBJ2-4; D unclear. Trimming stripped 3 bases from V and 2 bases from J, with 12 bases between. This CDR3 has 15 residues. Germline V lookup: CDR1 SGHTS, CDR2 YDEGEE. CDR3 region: CASSSTPQTKNIQYF. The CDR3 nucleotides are TGTGCCAGCAGCTCGACTCCCCAGACCAAAAACATTCAGTACTTC.

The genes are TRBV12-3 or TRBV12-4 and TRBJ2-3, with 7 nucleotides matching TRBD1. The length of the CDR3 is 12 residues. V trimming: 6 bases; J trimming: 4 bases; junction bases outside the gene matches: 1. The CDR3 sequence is CASRQGPDTQYF. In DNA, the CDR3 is TGTGCCAGCAGACAGGGGCCAGATACGCAGTATTTT.

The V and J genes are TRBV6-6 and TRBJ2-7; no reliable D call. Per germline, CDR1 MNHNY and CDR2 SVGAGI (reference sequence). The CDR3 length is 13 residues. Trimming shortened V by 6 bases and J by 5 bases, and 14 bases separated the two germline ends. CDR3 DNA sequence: TGTGCCAGCAGCTTTCAGGTCGTGGACGAGCAGTACTTC. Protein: CASSFQVVDEQYF.

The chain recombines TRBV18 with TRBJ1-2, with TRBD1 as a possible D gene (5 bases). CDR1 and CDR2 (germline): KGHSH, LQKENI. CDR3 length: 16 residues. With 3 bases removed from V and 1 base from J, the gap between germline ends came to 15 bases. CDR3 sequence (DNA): TGTGCCAGCTCACCGATCGAGGACACGATTAACTATGGCTACACCTTC. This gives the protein CASSPIEDTINYGYTF. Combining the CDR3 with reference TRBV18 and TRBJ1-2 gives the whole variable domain NAGVMQNPRHLVRRRGQEARLRCSPMKGHSHVYWYRQLPEEGLKFMVYLQKENIIDESGMPKERFSAEFPKEGPSILRIQQVVRGDSAAYFCASSPIEDTINYGYTFGSGTRLTVV.

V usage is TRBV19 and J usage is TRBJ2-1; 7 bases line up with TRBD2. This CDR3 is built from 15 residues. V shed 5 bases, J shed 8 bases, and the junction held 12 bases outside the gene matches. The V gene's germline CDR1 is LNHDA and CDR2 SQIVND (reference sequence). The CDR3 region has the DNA TGTGCCAGTAGTGAGGCAGGCGGGAGTTCGTATGAGCAGTTCTTC. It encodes CASSEAGGSSYEQFF.

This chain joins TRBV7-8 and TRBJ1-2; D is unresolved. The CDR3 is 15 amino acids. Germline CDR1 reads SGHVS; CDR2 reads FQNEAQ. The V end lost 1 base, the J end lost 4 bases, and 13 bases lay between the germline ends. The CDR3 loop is CASSLVGGSRYGYTF. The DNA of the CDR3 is TGTGCCAGCAGCTTAGTCGGAGGAAGCCGCTATGGCTACACCTTC.

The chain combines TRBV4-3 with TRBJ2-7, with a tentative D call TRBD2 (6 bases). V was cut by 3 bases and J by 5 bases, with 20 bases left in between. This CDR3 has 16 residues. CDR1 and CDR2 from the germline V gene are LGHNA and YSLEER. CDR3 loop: CASSHEAFGTENEQYF. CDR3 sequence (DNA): TGCGCCAGCAGCCACGAGGCCTTCGGGACTGAAAACGAGCAGTACTTC.

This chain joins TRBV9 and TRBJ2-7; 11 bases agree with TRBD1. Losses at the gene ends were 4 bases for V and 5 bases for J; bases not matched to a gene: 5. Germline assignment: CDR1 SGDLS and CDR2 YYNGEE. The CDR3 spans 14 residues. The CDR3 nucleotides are TGTGCCAGCAGCCCGGGACAGGGGGGAAACGAGCAGTACTTC. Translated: CASSPGQGGNEQYF.